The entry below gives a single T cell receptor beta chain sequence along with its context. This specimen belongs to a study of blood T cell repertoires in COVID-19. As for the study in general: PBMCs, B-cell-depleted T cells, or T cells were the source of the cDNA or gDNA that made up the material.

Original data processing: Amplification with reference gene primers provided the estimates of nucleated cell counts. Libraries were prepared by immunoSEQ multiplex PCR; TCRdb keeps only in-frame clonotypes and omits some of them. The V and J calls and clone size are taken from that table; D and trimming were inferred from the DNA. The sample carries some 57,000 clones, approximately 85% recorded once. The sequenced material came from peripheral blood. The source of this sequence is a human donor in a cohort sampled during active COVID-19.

CDR3 protein: CASSIRLAGGYNEQFF. CDR3 sequence (DNA): TGTGCCAGTAGTATCCGGCTAGCGGGAGGCTACAATGAGCAGTTCTTC. The genes are TRBV19 and TRBJ2-1; 11 bases line up with TRBD2. V shed 3 bases and J 3 bases; nucleotides not matched to a gene: 4. This CDR3 has 16 amino acids. CDR1 is LNHDA, CDR2 SQIVND, per germline (reference sequence).